This record covers a single T cell receptor (beta chain). Assay used: immunoSEQ multiplex PCR; TCRdb lists only in-frame clones, some missing. In the table there are some 410,000 clones, 90% of which are singletons. The entry originates in a study of control samples from healthy donors and cancer patients. V dropped 6 bases and J dropped 3; count of bases not matched to a gene: 5. The CDR3 has 14 amino acids. CDR1 and CDR2 from the germline V gene are LNHDA and SQIVND (reference sequence). The source of this sequence is a man between 35 and 55 years old with head and neck cancer. V and J are TRBV19 and TRBJ2-3; 8 nucleotides line up with TRBD2. Sequences were obtained from PBMCs. Here the CDR3 DNA reads TGTGCCAGTAGATTGACGGGGGGGACAGATACGCAGTATTTT. Amino acid sequence: CASRLTGGTDTQYF.